This T cell receptor (beta chain) came from a study of read filtering for tumor transcriptome and immune sequencing. Across the study: Transcriptome libraries were built from DNase-treated RNA. Study-level points and caveats: This fraction held mixed bone marrow immune cells after CD138-negative sorting.

CDR1 is MDHEN, CDR2 SYDVKM, per germline. Trimming left V 1 base short and J 6 bases short, with 12 bases between. The CDR3 runs 14 residues. This clonotype was observed a single time. The antigen remains undetermined. Molecular barcoded adaptors covering alpha/delta and beta/gamma chains were used on 400 ng RNA. MiXCR was run by TCRdb on the reads, yielding one entry per CDR3 protein. There are some 41,000 distinct CDR3 sequences in the sample; around an eighth occur only once, and about 30% lies in the top ten. This rearrangement joins TRBV28 to TRBJ1-1; D is undetermined. The receptor was isolated from a donor at least 40 years old with multiple myeloma. Material for sequencing was a population of CD138-negative cells sorted from bone marrow. CDR3 nucleotides: TGTGCCAGCAGTTTATTTGGGCAGAGTTCTGAAGCTTTCTTT. It codes for CASSLFGQSSEAFF.